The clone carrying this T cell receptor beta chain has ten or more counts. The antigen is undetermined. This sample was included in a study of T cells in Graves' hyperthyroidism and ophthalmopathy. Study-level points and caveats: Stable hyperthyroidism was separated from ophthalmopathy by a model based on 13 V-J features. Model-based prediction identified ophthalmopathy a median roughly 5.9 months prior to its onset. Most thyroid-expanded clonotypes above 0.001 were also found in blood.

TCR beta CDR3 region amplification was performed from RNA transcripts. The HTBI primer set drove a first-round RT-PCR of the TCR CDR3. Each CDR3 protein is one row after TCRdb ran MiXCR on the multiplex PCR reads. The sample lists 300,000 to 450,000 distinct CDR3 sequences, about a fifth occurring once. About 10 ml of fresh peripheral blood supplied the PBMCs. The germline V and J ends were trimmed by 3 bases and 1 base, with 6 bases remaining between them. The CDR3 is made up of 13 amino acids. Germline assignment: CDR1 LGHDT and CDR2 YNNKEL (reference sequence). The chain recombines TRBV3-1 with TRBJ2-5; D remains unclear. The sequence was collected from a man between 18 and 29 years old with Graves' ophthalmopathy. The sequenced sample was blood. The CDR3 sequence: CASSQGIQETQYF. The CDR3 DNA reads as TGTGCCAGCAGCCAGGGGATCCAAGAGACCCAGTACTTC.